This is a list of T cell receptor beta chains from one sample in a study of regulatory T cells in long-lasting Graves disease. A single record per CDR3 protein comes from TCRdb applying MiXCR to the multiplex PCR reads. Of 350,000 to 450,000 distinct CDR3 sequences listed, 15% are singletons. The data also belong to a second study, concerning T cells in Graves' hyperthyroidism and ophthalmopathy.

Sequencing used peripheral blood mononuclear cells (PBMCs), obtained at new diagnosis, from a patient treated with antithyroid drugs. The origin of the receptors is a woman between 40 and 55 years old with Graves disease. The conserved cysteine and the conserved F or W are not part of the CDR3 here.

v_call	cdr3_length	j_call	cdr3_aa
TRBV19	14	TRBJ1-1	ASSIVATGLNTEAF
TRBV30	12	TRBJ1-5	AWSPRGGNQPQH
TRBV28	11	TRBJ1-5	ASRGYPNQPQH
TRBV6-5	17	TRBJ2-2	ASSYWALRREGNTGELF
TRBV27	11	TRBJ2-3	ASSGSRTYTQY
TRBV3-1	11	TRBJ2-7	ASSQDSSYEQY
TRBV10-3	13	TRBJ2-1	AISDFQRSYNEQF
TRBV7-2	13	TRBJ2-7	ASSLTRETNYEQY
TRBV28	11	TRBJ1-2	ASSFGGSYGYT
TRBV10-3	10	TRBJ2-2	AISNWEGELF
TRBV4-2	12	TRBJ2-3	AFSTSGGTDTQY
TRBV25-1	18	TRBJ2-2	ASSRMSGKGQWSRTGELF
TRBV5-1	12	TRBJ2-5	ASSLEAGIETQY
TRBV28	17	TRBJ2-1	ASSSQLPGTGAGGNEQF
TRBV28	14	TRBJ2-7	ASSPIDSPFSYEQY
TRBV6-5	14	NA	ASSYSKGIAYNEQF
TRBV15	14	TRBJ2-3	ATSRKTGRGTDTQY
TRBV7-6	12	TRBJ1-1	ASSLQWEGTEAF
TRBV6-5	17	TRBJ2-2	ASSSVPGLAGGNTGELF
TRBV5-1	12	TRBJ1-1	ASFNGGFATEAF
TRBV29-1	15	TRBJ2-5	SVEPRTSGRARETQY
TRBV20-1	13	TRBJ2-3	SARDEAGTFGTQY
TRBV3-1	12	TRBJ2-7	ASTAGTGAYEQY
TRBV10-3	13	TRBJ2-1	AINPGGLRRREQF
TRBV7-8	14	TRBJ2-5	ASSTATAVGQETQY
TRBV7-6	13	TRBJ2-3	ASSSPSGSTDTQY
TRBV6-1	11	TRBJ2-1	ASSDEAGLGQF
TRBV20-1	12	TRBJ1-1	SASPWEGYTEAF
TRBV28	12	TRBJ1-5	ASSLWGLNQPQH
TRBV15	15	TRBJ2-6	ATSSSRRSAGANVLT
TRBV15	13	TRBJ1-5	ATSNDDRVNQPQH
TRBV24-1	16	TRBJ2-1	ATSDVMGQTSSYNEQF
TRBV2	12	TRBJ2-7	ASRVEGLNYEQY
TRBV7-2	11	TRBJ1-1	ASSTGTPLRAF
TRBV7-6	15	TRBJ2-5	ASSPRASTGYQETQY
TRBV28	15	TRBJ2-1	ASSLVSGAGGAYEQF
TRBV7-9	13	TRBJ1-5	ASRPGGAGNQPQH
TRBV9	15	TRBJ2-1	ASSPRGDLSSYNEQF
TRBV9	9	TRBJ2-5	ASSTRDPQY
TRBV11-2	14	TRBJ2-3	ASSHISGRNTDTQY
TRBV6-1	11	TRBJ2-1	ASSPTDRDLQF
TRBV9	13	TRBJ2-1	ASSVDLAGVNEQF
TRBV9	15	TRBJ2-1	ASSAPGLAGGRNEQF
TRBV7-2	13	TRBJ2-2	ASSLALLNTGELF
TRBV11-1	14	TRBJ2-1	ASSLVTSGSYNEQF
TRBV12-3/TRBV12-4	15	TRBJ1-4	ASRPGQGKVTNEKLF